This TCR beta chain is from a study of blood T cells in healthy people across ages. Overall study: The capture of about one barcoded beta molecule per two T cells was achieved by template switching.

A second PCR, run for roughly 6 to 11 cycles, used a sample-barcoded 5' primer plus a J-beta primer mix. TCRdb used MiXCR to reprocess the 5' RACE reads, holding one entry per CDR3 protein. The table shows approximately 800,000 distinct CDR3 sequences, with more than 45% occurring only once. As for this clonotype: Germline and junction disagree at one end, which may indicate a read error.

The CDR3 covers 13 residues. CDR1 is MNHEY and CDR2 is SVGAGI in the germline V gene. The sequence was collected from a man aged 25 to 45 in good health. Sequences were obtained from blood. The chain carries TRBV6-5 and TRBJ2-7; D not resolved. The CDR3 nucleotides are TGTGCCAGCGCCCCGAAGAGCTCCTCCGAGCAGTACTTC. Its protein product is CASAPKSSSEQYF.